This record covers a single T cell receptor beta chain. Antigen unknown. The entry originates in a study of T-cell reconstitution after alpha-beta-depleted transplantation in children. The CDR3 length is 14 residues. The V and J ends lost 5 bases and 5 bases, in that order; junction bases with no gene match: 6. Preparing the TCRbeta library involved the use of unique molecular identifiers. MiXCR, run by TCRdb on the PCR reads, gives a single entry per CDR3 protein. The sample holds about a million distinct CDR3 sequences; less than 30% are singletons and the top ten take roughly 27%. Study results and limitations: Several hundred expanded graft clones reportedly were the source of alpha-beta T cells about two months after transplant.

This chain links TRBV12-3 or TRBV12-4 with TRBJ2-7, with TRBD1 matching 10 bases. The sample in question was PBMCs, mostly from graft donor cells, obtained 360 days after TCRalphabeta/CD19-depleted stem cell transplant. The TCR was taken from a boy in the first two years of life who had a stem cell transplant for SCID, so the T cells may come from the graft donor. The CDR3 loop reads CASSSTGTGDEQYF. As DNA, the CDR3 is TGTGCCAGCAGTAGTACCGGGACAGGGGACGAGCAGTACTTC.